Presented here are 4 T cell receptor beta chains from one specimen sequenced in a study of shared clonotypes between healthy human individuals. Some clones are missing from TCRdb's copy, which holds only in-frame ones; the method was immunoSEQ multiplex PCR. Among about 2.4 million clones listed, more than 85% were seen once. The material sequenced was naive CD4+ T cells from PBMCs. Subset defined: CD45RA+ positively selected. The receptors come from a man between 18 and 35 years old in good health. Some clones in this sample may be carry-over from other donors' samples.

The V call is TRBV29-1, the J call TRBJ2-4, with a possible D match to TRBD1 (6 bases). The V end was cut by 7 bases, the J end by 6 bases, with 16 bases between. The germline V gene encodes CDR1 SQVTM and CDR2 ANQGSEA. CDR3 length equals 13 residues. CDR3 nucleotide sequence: TGCAGCGCCGCGATCTCACAGGGAAACATTCAGTACTTC. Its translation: CSAAISQGNIQYF.

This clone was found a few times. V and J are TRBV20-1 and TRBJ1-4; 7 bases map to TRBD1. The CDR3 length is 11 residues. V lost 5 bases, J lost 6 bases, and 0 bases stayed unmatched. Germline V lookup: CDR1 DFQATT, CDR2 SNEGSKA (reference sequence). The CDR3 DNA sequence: TGCAGTGCTGGGACAGATGAAAAACTGTTTTTT. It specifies CSAGTDEKLFF.

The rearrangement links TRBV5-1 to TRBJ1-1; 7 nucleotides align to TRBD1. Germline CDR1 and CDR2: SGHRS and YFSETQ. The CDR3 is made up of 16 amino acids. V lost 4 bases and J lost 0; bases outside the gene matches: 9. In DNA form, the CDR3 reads TGCGCCAGCAGCCGGGACAGCCGAAACATGAACACTGAAGCTTTCTTT. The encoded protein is CASSRDSRNMNTEAFF.

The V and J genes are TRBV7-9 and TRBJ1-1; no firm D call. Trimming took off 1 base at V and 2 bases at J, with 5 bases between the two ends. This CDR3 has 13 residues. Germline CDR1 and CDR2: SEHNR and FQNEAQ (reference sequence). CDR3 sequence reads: CASSLVINTEAFF. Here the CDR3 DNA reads TGTGCCAGCAGCTTAGTAATCAACACTGAAGCTTTCTTT.